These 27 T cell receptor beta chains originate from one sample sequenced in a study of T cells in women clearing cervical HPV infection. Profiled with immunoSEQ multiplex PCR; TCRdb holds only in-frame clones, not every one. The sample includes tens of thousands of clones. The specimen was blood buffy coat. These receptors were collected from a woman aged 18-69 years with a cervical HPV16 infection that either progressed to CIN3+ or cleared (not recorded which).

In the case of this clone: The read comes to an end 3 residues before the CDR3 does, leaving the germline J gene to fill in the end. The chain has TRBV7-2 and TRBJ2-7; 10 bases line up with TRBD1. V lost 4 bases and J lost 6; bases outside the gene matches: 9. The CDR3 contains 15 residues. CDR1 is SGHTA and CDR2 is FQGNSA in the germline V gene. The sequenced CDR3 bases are TGTGCCAGCAGCTCGGGACTGACAGGGGGCGGCGAG. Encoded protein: CASSSGLTGGGE. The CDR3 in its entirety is CASSSGLTGGGEQYF.

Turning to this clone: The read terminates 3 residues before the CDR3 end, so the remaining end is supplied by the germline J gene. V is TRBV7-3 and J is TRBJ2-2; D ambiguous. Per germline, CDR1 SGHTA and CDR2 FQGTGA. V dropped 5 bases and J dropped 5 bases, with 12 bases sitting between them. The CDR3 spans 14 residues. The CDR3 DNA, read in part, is TGTGCCAGCAGCCCTGTGGCGGTTACCGGGGAG. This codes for CASSPVAVTGE. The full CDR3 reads CASSPVAVTGELFF.

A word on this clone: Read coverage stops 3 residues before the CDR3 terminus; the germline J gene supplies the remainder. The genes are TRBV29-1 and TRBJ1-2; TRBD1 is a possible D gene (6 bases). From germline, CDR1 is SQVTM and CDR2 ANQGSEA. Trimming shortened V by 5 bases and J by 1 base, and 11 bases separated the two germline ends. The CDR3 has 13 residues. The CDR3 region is CSVRQGINYGYTF. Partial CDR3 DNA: TGCAGCGTTCGCCAGGGGATTAACTATGGC.

The sequenced CDR3 bases are TGTGCCAGCAGCCAAACTAGCGGGATCTCCTACGAG. Its translation is CASSQTSGISYE. The entire CDR3 is CASSQTSGISYEQYF. The chain carries TRBV12-3 or TRBV12-4 and TRBJ2-7, with 10 positions matching TRBD2. The DNA ends 3 residues before the CDR3 does, and the rest of the CDR3 is filled in from the germline J gene. V was pared by 6 bases and J by 0 bases, with 5 bases of the junction left unmatched. The CDR3 runs to 15 residues.

CDR3 DNA (partial): TGTGCCAGCTCACCTATAATGGGCAGGGGTATTGATGGT. Its protein is CASSPIMGRGIDG. In full, the CDR3 is CASSPIMGRGIDGQYF. The V call is TRBV18, the J call TRBJ2-4, with D maybe TRBD1 (6 bases). Read coverage stops 3 residues before the CDR3 terminus; the germline J gene supplies the remainder. This CDR3 spans 16 amino acids. Germline assignment: CDR1 KGHSH and CDR2 LQKENI.

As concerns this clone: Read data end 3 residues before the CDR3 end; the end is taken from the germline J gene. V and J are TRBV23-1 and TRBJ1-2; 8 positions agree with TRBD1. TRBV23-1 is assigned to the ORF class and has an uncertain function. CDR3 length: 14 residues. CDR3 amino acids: CASSGDRWVDTYTF. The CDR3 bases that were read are TGCGCCAGCAGTGGGGACAGGTGGGTAGATACC.

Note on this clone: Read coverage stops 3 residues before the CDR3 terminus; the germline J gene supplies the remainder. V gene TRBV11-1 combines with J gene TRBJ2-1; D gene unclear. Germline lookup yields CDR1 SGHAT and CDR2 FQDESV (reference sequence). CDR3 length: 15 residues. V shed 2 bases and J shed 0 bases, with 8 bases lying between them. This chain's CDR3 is CASSLRVSSYNEQFF. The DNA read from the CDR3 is TGTGCCAGCAGCTTACGGGTTTCCTCCTACAATGAG.

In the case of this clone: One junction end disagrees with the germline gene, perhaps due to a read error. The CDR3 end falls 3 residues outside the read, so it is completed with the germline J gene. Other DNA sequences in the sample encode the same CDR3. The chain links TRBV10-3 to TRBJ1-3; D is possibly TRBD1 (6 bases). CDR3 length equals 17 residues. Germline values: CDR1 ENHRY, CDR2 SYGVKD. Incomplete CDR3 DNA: TGTGCCATCCTCAAAAGGGACACTCTCATTTCTGGAAACACT. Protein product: CAILKRDTLISGNT. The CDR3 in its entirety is CAILKRDTLISGNTIYF.

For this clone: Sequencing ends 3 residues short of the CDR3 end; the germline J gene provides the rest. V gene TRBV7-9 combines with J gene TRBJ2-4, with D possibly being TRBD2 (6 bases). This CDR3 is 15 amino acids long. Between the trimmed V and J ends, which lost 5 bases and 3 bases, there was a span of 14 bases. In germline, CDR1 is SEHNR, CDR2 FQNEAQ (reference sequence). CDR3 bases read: TGTGCCAGCAGCCCGGGGGTGGGCGGCAAAAACATT. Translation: CASSPGVGGKNI. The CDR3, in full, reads CASSPGVGGKNIQYF.

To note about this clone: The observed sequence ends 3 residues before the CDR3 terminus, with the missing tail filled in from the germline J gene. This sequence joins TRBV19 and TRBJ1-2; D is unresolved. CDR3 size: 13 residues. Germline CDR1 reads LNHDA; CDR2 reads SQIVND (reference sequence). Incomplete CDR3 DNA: TGTGCCAGTAGTAGAGCGGGAGACTACGAC. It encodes CASSRAGDYD. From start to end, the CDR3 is CASSRAGDYDYTF.

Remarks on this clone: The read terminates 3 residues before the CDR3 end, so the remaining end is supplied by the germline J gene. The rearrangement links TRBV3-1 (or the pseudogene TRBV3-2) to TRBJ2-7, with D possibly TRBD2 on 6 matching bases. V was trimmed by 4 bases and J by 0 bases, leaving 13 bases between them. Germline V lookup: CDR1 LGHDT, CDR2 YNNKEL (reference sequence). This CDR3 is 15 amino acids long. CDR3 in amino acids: CASSRGAGSSYEQYF. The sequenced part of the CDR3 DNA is TGTGCCAGCAGCCGTGGGGCGGGGTCCTCCTACGAG.

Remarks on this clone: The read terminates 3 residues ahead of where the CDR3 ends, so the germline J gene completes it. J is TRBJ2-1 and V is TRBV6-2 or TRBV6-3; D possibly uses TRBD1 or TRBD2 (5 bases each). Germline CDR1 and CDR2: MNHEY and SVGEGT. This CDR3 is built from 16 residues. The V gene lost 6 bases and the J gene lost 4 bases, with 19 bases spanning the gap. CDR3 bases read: TGTGCCAGCAGCCAACCTGGGGCCGGGAAGTACAATGAG. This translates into CASSQPGAGKYNE. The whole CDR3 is CASSQPGAGKYNEQFF.

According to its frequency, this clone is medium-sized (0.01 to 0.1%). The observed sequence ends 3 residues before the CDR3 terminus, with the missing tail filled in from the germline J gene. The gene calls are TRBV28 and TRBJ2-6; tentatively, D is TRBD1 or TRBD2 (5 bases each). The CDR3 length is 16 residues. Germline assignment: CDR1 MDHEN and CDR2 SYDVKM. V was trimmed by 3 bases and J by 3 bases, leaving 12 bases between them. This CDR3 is CASSFRTGGGANVLTF. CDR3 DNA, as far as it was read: TGTGCCAGCAGTTTCCGCACAGGAGGTGGGGCCAACGTC.

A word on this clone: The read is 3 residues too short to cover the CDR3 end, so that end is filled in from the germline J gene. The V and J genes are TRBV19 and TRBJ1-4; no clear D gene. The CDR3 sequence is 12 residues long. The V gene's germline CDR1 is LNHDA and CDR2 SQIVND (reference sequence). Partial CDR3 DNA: TGTGCCAGTAGTATCGGGGTTTCACCA. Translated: CASSIGVSP. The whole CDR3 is CASSIGVSPLFF.

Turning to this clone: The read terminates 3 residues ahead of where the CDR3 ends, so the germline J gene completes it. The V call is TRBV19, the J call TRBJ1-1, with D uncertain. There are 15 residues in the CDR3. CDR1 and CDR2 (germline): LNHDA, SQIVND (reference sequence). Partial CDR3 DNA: TGTGCCAGTAGTATAGGGTCACAGATTCAAGAGACA. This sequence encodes CASSIGSQIQET. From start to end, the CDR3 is CASSIGSQIQETAFF.

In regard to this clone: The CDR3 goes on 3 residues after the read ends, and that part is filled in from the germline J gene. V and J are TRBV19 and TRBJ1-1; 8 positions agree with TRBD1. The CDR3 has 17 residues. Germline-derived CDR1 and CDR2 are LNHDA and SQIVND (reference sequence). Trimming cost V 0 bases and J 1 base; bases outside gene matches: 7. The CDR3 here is CASSIDRGHWTNTEAFF. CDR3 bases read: TGTGCCAGTAGTATAGACAGGGGGCATTGGACGAACACTGAA.

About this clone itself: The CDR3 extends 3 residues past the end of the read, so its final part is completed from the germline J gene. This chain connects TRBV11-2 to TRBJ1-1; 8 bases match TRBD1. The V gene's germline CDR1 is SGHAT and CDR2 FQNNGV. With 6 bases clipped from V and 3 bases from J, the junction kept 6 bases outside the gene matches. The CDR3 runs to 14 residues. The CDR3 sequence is CASSSQGADTEAFF. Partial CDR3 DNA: TGTGCCAGCAGTTCCCAGGGGGCTGACACTGAA. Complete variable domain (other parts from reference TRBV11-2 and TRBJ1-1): EAGVAQSPRYKIIEKRQSVAFWCNPISGHATLYWYQQILGQGPKLLIQFQNNGVVDDSQLPKDRFSAERLKGVDSTLKIQPAKLEDSAVYLCASSSQGADTEAFFGQGTRLTVV.

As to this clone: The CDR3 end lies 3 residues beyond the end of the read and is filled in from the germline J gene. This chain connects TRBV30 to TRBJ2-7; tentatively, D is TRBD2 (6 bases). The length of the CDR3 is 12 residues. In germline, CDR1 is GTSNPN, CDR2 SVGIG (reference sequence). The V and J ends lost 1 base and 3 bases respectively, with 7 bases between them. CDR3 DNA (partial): TGTGCCTGGAGTGGGGGACTCTACGAG. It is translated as CAWSGGLYE. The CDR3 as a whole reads CAWSGGLYEQYF.

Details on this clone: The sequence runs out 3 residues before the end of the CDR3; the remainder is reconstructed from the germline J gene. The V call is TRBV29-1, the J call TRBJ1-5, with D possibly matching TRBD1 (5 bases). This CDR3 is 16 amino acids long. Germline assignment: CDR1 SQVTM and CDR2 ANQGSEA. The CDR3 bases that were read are TGCAGCGTTGAAGATCTGGGGGGAACGAGCACAGATCCC. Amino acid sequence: CSVEDLGGTSTDP. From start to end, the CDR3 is CSVEDLGGTSTDPQHF.

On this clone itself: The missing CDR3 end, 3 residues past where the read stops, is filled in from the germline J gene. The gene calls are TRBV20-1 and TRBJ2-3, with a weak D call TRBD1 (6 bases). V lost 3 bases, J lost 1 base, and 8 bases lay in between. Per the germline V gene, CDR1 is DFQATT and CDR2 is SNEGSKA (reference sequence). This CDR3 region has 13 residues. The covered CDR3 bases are TGCAGTGCTAGCCCAGGGGGCACAGATACG. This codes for CSASPGGTDT. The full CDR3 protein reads CSASPGGTDTQYF.

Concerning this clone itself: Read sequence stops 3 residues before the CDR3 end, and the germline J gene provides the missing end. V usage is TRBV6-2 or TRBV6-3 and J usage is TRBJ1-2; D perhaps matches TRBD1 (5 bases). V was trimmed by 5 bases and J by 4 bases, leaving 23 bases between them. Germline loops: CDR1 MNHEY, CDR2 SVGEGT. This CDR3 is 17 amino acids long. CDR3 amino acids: CASSLSYVGELSYGYTF. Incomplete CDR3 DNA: TGTGCCAGCAGTCTAAGTTACGTAGGGGAGTTATCCTATGGC.

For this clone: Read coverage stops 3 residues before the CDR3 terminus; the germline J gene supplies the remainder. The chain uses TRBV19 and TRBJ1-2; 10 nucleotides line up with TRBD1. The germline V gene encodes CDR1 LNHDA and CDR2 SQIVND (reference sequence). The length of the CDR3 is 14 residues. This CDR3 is CASSYRDRGYDYTF. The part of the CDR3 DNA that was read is TGTGCCAGTAGTTACCGGGACAGGGGCTACGAC.

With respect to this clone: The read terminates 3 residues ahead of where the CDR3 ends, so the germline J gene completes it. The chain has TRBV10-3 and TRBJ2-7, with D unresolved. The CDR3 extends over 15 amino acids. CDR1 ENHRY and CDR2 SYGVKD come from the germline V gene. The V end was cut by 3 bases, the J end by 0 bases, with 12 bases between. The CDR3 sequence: CAISDATVISYEQYF. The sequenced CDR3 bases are TGTGCCATCAGTGACGCGACTGTGATCTCCTACGAG.

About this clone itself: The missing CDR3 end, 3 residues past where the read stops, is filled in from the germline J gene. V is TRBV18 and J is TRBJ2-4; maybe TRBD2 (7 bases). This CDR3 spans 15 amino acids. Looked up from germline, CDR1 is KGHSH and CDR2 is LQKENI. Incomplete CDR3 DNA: TGTGCCAGCTCACCACCACAGGGACGGGACTATGGT. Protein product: CASSPPQGRDYG. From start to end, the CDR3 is CASSPPQGRDYGQYF. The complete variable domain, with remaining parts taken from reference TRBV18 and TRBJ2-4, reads NAGVMQNPRHLVRRRGQEARLRCSPMKGHSHVYWYRQLPEEGLKFMVYLQKENIIDESGMPKERFSAEFPKEGPSILRIQQVVRGDSAAYFCASSPPQGRDYGQYFGAGTRLSVL.

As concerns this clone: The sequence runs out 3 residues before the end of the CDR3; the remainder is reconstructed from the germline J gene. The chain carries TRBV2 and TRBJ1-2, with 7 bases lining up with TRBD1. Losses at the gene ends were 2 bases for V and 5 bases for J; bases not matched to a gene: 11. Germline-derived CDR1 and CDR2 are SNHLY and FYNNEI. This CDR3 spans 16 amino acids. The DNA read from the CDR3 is TGTGCCAGCAGTGAAAGGGGGCCGGAGTGGGGATATGGC. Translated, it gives CASSERGPEWGYG. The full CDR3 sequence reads CASSERGPEWGYGYTF.

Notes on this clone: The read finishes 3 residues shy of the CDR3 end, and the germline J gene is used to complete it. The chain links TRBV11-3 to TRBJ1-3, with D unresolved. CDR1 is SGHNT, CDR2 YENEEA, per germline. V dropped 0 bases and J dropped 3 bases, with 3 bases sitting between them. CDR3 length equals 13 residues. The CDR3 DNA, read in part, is TGTGCCAGCAGCTTAGACGGTGGAAACACC. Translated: CASSLDGGNT. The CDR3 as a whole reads CASSLDGGNTIYF.

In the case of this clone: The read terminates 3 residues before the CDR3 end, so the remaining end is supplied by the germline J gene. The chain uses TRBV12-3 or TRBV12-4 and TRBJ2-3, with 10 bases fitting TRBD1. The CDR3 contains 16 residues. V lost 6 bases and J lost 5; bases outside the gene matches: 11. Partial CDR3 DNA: TGTGCCAGCAGCTCCAGAGAGGGACAGGGGATAGATACG. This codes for CASSSREGQGIDT. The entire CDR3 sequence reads CASSSREGQGIDTQYF.